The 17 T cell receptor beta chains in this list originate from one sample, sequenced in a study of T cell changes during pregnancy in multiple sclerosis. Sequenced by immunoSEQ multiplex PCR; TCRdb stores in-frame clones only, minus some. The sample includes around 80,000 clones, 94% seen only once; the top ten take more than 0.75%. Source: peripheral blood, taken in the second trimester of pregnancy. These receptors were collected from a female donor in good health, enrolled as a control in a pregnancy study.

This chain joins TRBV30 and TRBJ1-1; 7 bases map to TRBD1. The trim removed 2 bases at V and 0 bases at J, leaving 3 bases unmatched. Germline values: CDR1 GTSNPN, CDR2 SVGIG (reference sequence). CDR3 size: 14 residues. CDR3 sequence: CAWSTGEVNTEAFF. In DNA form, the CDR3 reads TGTGCCTGGAGTACAGGGGAGGTGAACACTGAAGCTTTCTTT.

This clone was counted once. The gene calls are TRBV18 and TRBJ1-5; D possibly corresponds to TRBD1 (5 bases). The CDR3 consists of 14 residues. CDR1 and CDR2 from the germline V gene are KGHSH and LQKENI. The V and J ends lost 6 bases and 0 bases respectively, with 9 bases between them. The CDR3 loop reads CASSEGYSNQPQHF. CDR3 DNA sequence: TGTGCCAGCTCGGAGGGGTATAGCAATCAGCCCCAGCATTTT. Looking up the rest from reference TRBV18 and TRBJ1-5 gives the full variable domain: NAGVMQNPRHLVRRRGQEARLRCSPMKGHSHVYWYRQLPEEGLKFMVYLQKENIIDESGMPKERFSAEFPKEGPSILRIQQVVRGDSAAYFCASSEGYSNQPQHFGDGTRLSIL.

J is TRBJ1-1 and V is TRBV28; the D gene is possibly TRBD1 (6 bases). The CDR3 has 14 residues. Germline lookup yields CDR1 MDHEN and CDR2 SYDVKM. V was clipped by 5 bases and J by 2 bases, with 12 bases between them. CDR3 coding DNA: TGTGCCAGCAGTCCCCGACAGGACAACACTGAAGCTTTCTTT. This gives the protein CASSPRQDNTEAFF.

The CDR3 reads CASSHLDRGGTEAFF. In nucleotides, the CDR3 is TGCGCCAGCAGCCATTTGGACAGGGGGGGGACTGAAGCTTTCTTT. This chain links TRBV4-1 with TRBJ1-1; 10 nucleotides match TRBD1. V gave up 3 bases and J gave up 5 bases; unmatched junction bases: 6. The CDR3 is made up of 15 amino acids. The V gene's germline CDR1 is MGHRA and CDR2 YSYEKL.

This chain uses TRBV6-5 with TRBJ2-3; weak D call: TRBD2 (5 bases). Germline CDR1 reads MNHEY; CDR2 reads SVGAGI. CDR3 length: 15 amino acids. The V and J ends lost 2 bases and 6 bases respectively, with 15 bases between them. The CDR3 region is CASSYRAGKGDTQYF. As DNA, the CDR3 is TGTGCCAGCAGTTACAGGGCCGGGAAAGGGGATACGCAGTATTTT.

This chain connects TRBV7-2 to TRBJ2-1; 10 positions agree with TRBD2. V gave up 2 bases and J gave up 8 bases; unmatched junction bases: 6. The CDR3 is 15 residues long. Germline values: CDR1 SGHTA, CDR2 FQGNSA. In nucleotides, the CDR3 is TGTGCCAGCAGCTTAAGAGCGGGAGGGCTGGATGAGCAGTTCTTC. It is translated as CASSLRAGGLDEQFF.

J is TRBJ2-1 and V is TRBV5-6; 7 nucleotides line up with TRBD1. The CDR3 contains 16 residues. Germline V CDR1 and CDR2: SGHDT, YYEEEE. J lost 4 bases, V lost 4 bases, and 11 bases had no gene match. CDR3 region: CASSIATGTDYNEQFF. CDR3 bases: TGTGCCAGCAGCATAGCCACCGGGACAGATTACAATGAGCAGTTCTTC.

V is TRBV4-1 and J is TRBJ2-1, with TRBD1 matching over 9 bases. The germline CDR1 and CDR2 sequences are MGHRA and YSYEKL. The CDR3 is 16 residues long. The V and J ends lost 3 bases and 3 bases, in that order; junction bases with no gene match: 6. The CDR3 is CASSQEGTGFYNEQFF. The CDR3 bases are TGCGCCAGCAGCCAGGAGGGGACAGGGTTCTACAATGAGCAGTTCTTC.

The CDR3 loop reads CASSLSVEKLFF. CDR3 nucleotide sequence: TGTGCCAGCAGTCTCAGCGTTGAAAAACTGTTTTTT. This rearrangement joins TRBV25-1 to TRBJ1-4; D not resolved. The CDR3 runs 12 residues. The V end lost 5 bases, the J end lost 7 bases, and 8 bases lay between the germline ends. Germline V gene sequence: CDR1 MGHDK, CDR2 SYGVNS.

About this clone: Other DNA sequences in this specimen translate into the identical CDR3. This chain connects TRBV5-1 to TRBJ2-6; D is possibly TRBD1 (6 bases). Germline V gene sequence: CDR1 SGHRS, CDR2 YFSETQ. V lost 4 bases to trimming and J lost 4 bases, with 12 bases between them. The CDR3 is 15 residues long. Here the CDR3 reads CASSLQGSGANVLTF. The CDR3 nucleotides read TGCGCCAGCAGCCTACAGGGTTCGGGGGCCAACGTCCTGACTTTC.

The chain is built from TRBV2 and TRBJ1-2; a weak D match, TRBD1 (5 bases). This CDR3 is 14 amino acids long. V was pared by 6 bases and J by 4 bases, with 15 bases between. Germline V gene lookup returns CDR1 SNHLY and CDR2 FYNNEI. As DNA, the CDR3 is TGTGCCAGCAGCCAACAGGCTTCCCCCTATGGCTACACCTTC. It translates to CASSQQASPYGYTF.

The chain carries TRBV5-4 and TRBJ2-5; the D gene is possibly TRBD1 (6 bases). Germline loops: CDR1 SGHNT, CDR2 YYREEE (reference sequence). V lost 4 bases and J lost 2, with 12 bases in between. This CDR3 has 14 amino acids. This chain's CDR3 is CASSLQGTQETQYF. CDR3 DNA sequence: TGTGCCAGCAGCCTACAGGGCACTCAAGAGACCCAGTACTTC.

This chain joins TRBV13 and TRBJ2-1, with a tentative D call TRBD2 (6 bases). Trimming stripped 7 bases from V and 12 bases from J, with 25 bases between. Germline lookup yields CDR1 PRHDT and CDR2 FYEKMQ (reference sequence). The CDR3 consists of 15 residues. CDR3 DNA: TGTGCCAGCAACCCGCACGGGACTCCGCCCAGTGGGCAGTTCTTC. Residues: CASNPHGTPPSGQFF.

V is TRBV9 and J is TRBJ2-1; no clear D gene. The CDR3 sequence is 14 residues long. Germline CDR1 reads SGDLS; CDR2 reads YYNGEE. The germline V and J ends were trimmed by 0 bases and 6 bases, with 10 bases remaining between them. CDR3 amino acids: CASSVVAGLNEQFF. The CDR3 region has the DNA TGTGCCAGCAGCGTAGTGGCTGGTCTCAATGAGCAGTTCTTC.

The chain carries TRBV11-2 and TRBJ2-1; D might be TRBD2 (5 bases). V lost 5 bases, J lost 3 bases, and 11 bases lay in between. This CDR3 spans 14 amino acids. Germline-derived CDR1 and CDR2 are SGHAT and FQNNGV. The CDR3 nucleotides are TGTGCCAGCAGCCAACGCGGGTTCTACAATGAGCAGTTCTTC. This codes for CASSQRGFYNEQFF.

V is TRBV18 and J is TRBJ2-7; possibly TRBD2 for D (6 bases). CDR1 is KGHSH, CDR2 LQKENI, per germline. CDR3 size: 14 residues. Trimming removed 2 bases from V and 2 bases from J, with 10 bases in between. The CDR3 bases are TGTGCCAGCTCACCAACTAGCAGTCCCTACGAGCAGTACTTC. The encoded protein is CASSPTSSPYEQYF.

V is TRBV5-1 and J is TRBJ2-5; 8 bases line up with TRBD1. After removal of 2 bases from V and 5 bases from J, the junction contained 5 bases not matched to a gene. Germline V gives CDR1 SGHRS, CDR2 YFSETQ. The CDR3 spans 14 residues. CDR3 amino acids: CASSLQTGGETQYF. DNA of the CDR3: TGCGCCAGCAGCTTACAAACAGGGGGGGAGACCCAGTACTTC.